The T cell receptor beta chain described here comes from a study of siplizumab effects on memory and regulatory T cells. V lost 4 bases to trimming and J lost 10 bases; unmatched junction nucleotides: 4. This CDR3 has 12 amino acids. Germline-derived CDR1 and CDR2 are LNHDA and SQIVND (reference sequence). The data were produced by immunoSEQ multiplex PCR, yet TCRdb's version contains in-frame clones alone and is incomplete. The table has about 82,000 clones, 80% to 90% seen once. This TCR came from a human donor in good health. The sample was Tregs sorted from blood. The chain uses TRBV19 and TRBJ2-1; 7 bases line up with TRBD2. The CDR3 is CASSTRGLEQFF. DNA of the CDR3: TGTGCCAGTAGTACCCGGGGACTAGAGCAGTTCTTC. Full variable domain (rest looked up from reference TRBV19 and TRBJ2-1): DGGITQSPKYLFRKEGQNVTLSCEQNLNHDAMYWYRQDPGQGLRLIYYSQIVNDFQKGDIAEGYSVSREKKESFPLTVTSAQKNPTAFYLCASSTRGLEQFFGPGTRLTVL.